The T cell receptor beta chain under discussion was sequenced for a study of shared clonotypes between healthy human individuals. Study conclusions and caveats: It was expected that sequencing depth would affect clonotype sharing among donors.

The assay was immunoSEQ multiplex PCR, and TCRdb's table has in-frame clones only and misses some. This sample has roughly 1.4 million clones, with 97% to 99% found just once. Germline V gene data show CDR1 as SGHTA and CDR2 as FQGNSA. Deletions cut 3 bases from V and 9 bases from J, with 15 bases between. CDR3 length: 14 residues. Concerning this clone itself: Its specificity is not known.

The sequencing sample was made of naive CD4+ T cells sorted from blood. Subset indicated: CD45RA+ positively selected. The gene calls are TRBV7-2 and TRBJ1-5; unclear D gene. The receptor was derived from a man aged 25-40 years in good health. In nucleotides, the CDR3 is TGTGCCAGCAGCTTTTTTAATCCCCCTGGGCCCCAGCATTTT. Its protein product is CASSFFNPPGPQHF.